The 17 T cell receptor beta chains below were found in one sample sequenced in a study of monozygotic twins with inflammatory bowel disease. TCRdb re-called the 5' RACE reads, yielding one record per CDR3 amino acid sequence without DNA. The sample table sets out about 330,000 distinct CDR3 sequences. The material sequenced was blood. The receptors shown here come from a human donor with ulcerative colitis or Crohn's disease, or a healthy co-twin of an affected twin (not recorded which).

The rearrangement uses TRBV28 and TRBJ2-1; TCRdb returns TRBD2, unconfirmable since there is no DNA. From germline, CDR1 is MDHEN and CDR2 SYDVKM. This CDR3 is 16 amino acids long. The CDR3 sequence is CASKSRGLVRYNEQFF.

This chain uses TRBV7-9 with TRBJ2-1. This CDR3 region has 13 residues. Per germline, CDR1 SEHNR and CDR2 FQNEAQ (reference sequence). Here the CDR3 reads CASSLSTINEQFF.

The chain is built from TRBV27 and TRBJ2-1; TCRdb's D gene call, TRBD1, goes unchecked for lack of DNA. Germline CDR1 MNHEY, CDR2 SMNVEV (reference sequence). This CDR3 has 15 amino acids. CDR3 in amino acids: CASSLGTGITGEQFF.

This sequence joins TRBV7-3 and TRBJ1-1. Germline V gene data show CDR1 as SGHTA and CDR2 as FQGTGA. CDR3 size: 13 residues. CDR3 amino acids: CASSLTPNTEAFF.

The chain couples TRBV20-1 to TRBJ2-1; TCRdb calls TRBD2, which cannot be checked without DNA. Germline V gives CDR1 DFQATT, CDR2 SNEGSKA (reference sequence). This CDR3 region has 18 residues. CDR3 amino acids: CSASLKASGTSGSGEQFF.

CDR3 sequence reads: CATSRPVIDTEAFF. The chain employs TRBV15 and TRBJ1-1; lacking DNA, the TRBD1 call made by TCRdb goes unchecked. Germline V gives CDR1 LNHNV, CDR2 YYDKDF (reference sequence). CDR3 length: 14 residues.

CDR3 protein: CAISFLAEDTGELFF. The chain is built from TRBV10-3 and TRBJ2-2; as DNA is missing, the TRBD2 call by TCRdb cannot be tested. CDR1 is ENHRY and CDR2 is SYGVKD in the germline V gene. CDR3 size: 15 residues.

This chain uses TRBV12-3 or TRBV12-4 with TRBJ2-1; the D gene TCRdb calls, TRBD2, cannot be checked with no DNA. CDR3 length equals 14 residues. The CDR3 protein is CASRLVAGSVEQFF.

CDR3 sequence reads: CASSLADGYTDTQYF. V gene TRBV7-6 combines with J gene TRBJ2-3. This CDR3 is 15 amino acids long. Germline V gene sequence: CDR1 SGHVS, CDR2 FNYEAQ.

The gene calls are TRBV20-1 and TRBJ2-3; TCRdb's D call, TRBD2, is unchecked because there is no DNA. Germline CDR1 reads DFQATT; CDR2 reads SNEGSKA (reference sequence). The CDR3 length is 15 residues. This CDR3 reads CSAIRPSGGTDTQYF.

The chain joins TRBV9 to TRBJ2-5; TCRdb picks TRBD2, but there is no DNA to check that call. Germline V gives CDR1 SGDLS, CDR2 YYNGEE. The CDR3 is 15 residues long. This CDR3 reads CASSKGLAGQETQYF. Together with reference TRBV9 and TRBJ2-5, the CDR3 gives the full variable domain: DSGVTQTPKHLITATGQRVTLRCSPRSGDLSVYWYQQSLDQGLQFLIQYYNGEERAKGNILERFSAQQFPDLHSELNLSSLELGDSALYFCASSKGLAGQETQYFGPGTRLLVL.

The chain recombines TRBV19 with TRBJ2-1; TCRdb gives TRBD1 as the D gene, but with no DNA this cannot be confirmed. Looked up from germline, CDR1 is LNHDA and CDR2 is SQIVND (reference sequence). This CDR3 is built from 17 residues. CDR3: CASRAPLLVNSYNEQFF.

J is TRBJ2-7 and V is TRBV18. Germline CDR1 KGHSH, CDR2 LQKENI. This CDR3 comprises 13 residues. Here the CDR3 reads CASSNGVTYEQYF.

This chain links TRBV6-5 with TRBJ1-6; the D call from TCRdb, TRBD1, cannot be confirmed without DNA. Germline lookup yields CDR1 MNHEY and CDR2 SVGAGI. This CDR3 has 16 amino acids. The CDR3: CASSSTGSAYNSPLHF.

V usage is TRBV29-1 and J usage is TRBJ2-6. The CDR3 is 14 residues long. Germline V gives CDR1 SQVTM, CDR2 ANQGSEA. The CDR3 loop is CSVDEHSGANVLTF.

V is TRBV12-3 or TRBV12-4 and J is TRBJ1-2; the TCRdb D gene call, TRBD1, has no DNA to confirm it. This CDR3 region has 17 residues. The CDR3 loop is CASSYSIGQGAPYGYTF.

This chain uses TRBV29-1 with TRBJ1-1; absent DNA, TCRdb's TRBD1 call cannot be checked. The CDR3 runs to 12 residues. The germline V gene encodes CDR1 SQVTM and CDR2 ANQGSEA. CDR3: CSATGANAEASF.